This T cell receptor (beta chain) was recovered during a study of T cell changes during pregnancy in multiple sclerosis. Profiled with immunoSEQ multiplex PCR; TCRdb holds only in-frame clones, not every one. The data contain approximately 47,000 clones, about 87% of them seen just once; the ten biggest clones take up about 2%. The CDR3 totals 15 residues. Germline CDR1 and CDR2: MRHNA and SNTAGT. V was clipped by 3 bases and J by 3 bases; unmatched bases: 6. The chain combines TRBV6-4 with TRBJ2-3; 7 bases line up with TRBD1. Sequencing used peripheral blood, obtained in the first trimester of pregnancy. This sequence originates from a female donor with multiple sclerosis, enrolled in a pregnancy study. The CDR3 bases are TGTGCCAGCAGTGAAACAGGGGATCCGACAGATACGCAGTATTTT. Residues: CASSETGDPTDTQYF.